The 25 T cell receptor beta chains below come from one sample, sequenced in a study of blood T cell repertoires in COVID-19 (dated by TCRdb to 2018 to 2021). Library construction relied on the immunoSEQ multiplex PCR assay. TCRdb obtained this table from immuneACCESS and retained in-frame rearrangements with V and J assigned. These tables miss some clones; where compared with another copy, unresolved V genes account for less than half of the shortfall, and the remainder is unexplained. In all, the sample holds 15,000 to 20,000 clones, and 85% to 95% of those were seen once. Roughly 6% of the sample is taken by the ten largest. The sample consisted of peripheral blood. These TCRs come from a human donor in a cohort sampled during active COVID-19.

The chain recombines TRBV4-3 with TRBJ2-7; TRBD2 might be the D (5 bases). This CDR3 region has 15 residues. The germline gives CDR1 LGHNA, CDR2 YSLEER. V lost 1 base, J lost 1 base, and 11 bases lay in between. The CDR3 spells CASSQGGSGSYEQYF. The CDR3 nucleotides are TGCGCCAGCAGCCAAGGAGGGAGTGGGTCCTACGAGCAGTACTTC.

V usage is TRBV6-2 or TRBV6-3 and J usage is TRBJ1-1; TRBD1 matches at 7 bases. CDR3 length equals 11 residues. Per germline, CDR1 MNHEY and CDR2 SVGEGT. J gave up 11 bases and V 3 bases, and 3 bases lay outside the gene matches. This CDR3 reads CASSYSTGAFF. Here the CDR3 DNA reads TGTGCCAGCAGTTATTCGACAGGGGCTTTCTTT.

The J gene is TRBJ2-7, the V gene TRBV11-3; 8 bases agree with TRBD1. J gave up 5 bases and V 6 bases, and 9 bases lay outside the gene matches. There are 14 residues in the CDR3. Per germline, CDR1 SGHNT and CDR2 YENEEA. The DNA for the CDR3 is TGTGCCAGCAGTTCCGGACAGGGATTGCACGAGCAGTACTTC. Translation: CASSSGQGLHEQYF. Variable domain in full (rest from reference TRBV11-3 and TRBJ2-7): EAGVVQSPRYKIIEKKQPVAFWCNPISGHNTLYWYLQNLGQGPELLIRYENEEAVDDSQLPKDRFSAERLKGVDSTLKIQPAELGDSAVYLCASSSGQGLHEQYFGPGTRLTVT.

This clone was detected once. The chain employs TRBV4-1 and TRBJ1-3, with D hard to call. Germline lookup yields CDR1 MGHRA and CDR2 YSYEKL. This CDR3 region has 15 residues. V lost 4 bases and J 2 bases, leaving 12 bases between the germline ends. The CDR3 sequence is CASSRQYATGNTIYF. The CDR3 coding sequence is TGCGCCAGCAGCCGGCAGTACGCAACTGGAAACACCATATATTTT.

V usage is TRBV15 and J usage is TRBJ1-5; 7 bases map to TRBD1. Germline lookup yields CDR1 LNHNV and CDR2 YYDKDF (reference sequence). This CDR3 spans 16 amino acids. J was trimmed by 0 bases and V by 5 bases; bases with no gene match: 7. The CDR3 DNA follows: TGTGCCACCAGCTCCGGGACAGTTTCTAGCAATCAGCCCCAGCATTTT. Its translation: CATSSGTVSSNQPQHF.

V is TRBV4-3 and J is TRBJ2-3; no definite D call. This CDR3 comprises 16 residues. Germline assignment: CDR1 LGHNA and CDR2 YSLEER. Deletions cut 1 base from V and 1 base from J, with 12 bases between. CDR3 nucleotide sequence: TGCGCCAGCAGCCAAGTTAGATTTCGAGGCACAGATACGCAGTATTTT. Its translation: CASSQVRFRGTDTQYF.

The genes are TRBV6-2 or TRBV6-3 and TRBJ2-7; 7 nucleotides line up with TRBD2. The CDR3 extends over 15 amino acids. The germline CDR1 and CDR2 sequences are MNHEY and SVGEGT. Trimming removed 0 bases from V and 0 bases from J; junction bases left unmatched: 2. CDR3 region: CASSYSGGSSYEQYF. Here the CDR3 DNA reads TGTGCCAGCAGTTACTCCGGCGGGAGCTCCTACGAGCAGTACTTC.

J is TRBJ1-2 and V is TRBV5-1; D possibly corresponds to TRBD1 (5 bases). CDR1 and CDR2 from the germline V gene are SGHRS and YFSETQ. The CDR3 contains 15 residues. With 4 bases removed from V and 6 bases from J, the gap between germline ends came to 19 bases. The CDR3 coding sequence is TGCGCCAGCAGCCCGAACCCTCTGGCAGGGCATGGCTACACCTTC. This gives the protein CASSPNPLAGHGYTF.

The rearrangement uses TRBV28 and TRBJ2-3; TRBD2 matches at 8 bases. The CDR3 runs to 11 residues. With 10 bases clipped from V and 7 bases from J, the junction kept 4 bases outside the gene matches. The germline gives CDR1 MDHEN, CDR2 SYDVKM. For the CDR3, the DNA is TGTGCCACACGACTAGCGTATACGCAGTATTTT. As protein: CATRLAYTQYF.

V gene TRBV4-1 combines with J gene TRBJ2-2, with 10 bases fitting TRBD1. The junction had 4 bases not matched to a gene; V was cut back by 6 bases and J by 0 bases. CDR3 size: 16 residues. Germline V gene data show CDR1 as MGHRA and CDR2 as YSYEKL. CDR3 nucleotide sequence: TGCGCCAGCAGACTCGGACAGGGGGCGAACACCGGGGAGCTGTTTTTT. The encoded protein is CASRLGQGANTGELFF.

The CDR3 spells CASSLDPGGYEQYF. Here the CDR3 DNA reads TGTGCCAGCAGCTTAGATCCGGGAGGCTACGAGCAGTACTTC. The chain links TRBV7-2 to TRBJ2-7, with TRBD2 identical over 7 bases. The CDR3 runs to 14 residues. CDR1 is SGHTA and CDR2 is FQGNSA in the germline V gene. V shed 1 base and J 3 bases; nucleotides not matched to a gene: 3.

This chain joins TRBV29-1 and TRBJ1-2; D possibly corresponds to TRBD1 (6 bases). The CDR3 contains 13 residues. V was clipped by 7 bases and J by 1 base, with 13 bases between them. CDR1 is SQVTM, CDR2 ANQGSEA, per germline. CDR3 protein: CSANRDDNYGYTF. The CDR3 DNA follows: TGCAGCGCCAACAGGGATGATAACTATGGCTACACCTTC.

This chain uses TRBV7-6 with TRBJ1-1; 10 bases map to TRBD1. CDR1 and CDR2 from the germline V gene are SGHVS and FNYEAQ. V was clipped by 3 bases and J by 10 bases; unmatched bases: 5. This CDR3 has 13 amino acids. The CDR3 DNA reads as TGTGCCAGCAGCTTTGGACAGGGGGGGAGAGCTTTCTTT. This sequence encodes CASSFGQGGRAFF.

The V and J genes are TRBV19 and TRBJ2-5; D possibly corresponds to TRBD1 (6 bases). Trimming cost V 6 bases and J 4 bases, with 21 bases left between them. This CDR3 comprises 16 residues. Per germline, CDR1 LNHDA and CDR2 SQIVND (reference sequence). The CDR3 spells CASSKKQGLVRETQYF. The CDR3, as DNA: TGTGCCAGTAGCAAAAAACAGGGATTGGTTAGAGAGACCCAGTACTTC.

In this sample, this clone turned up once. CDR3 DNA: TGTGCCAGCAGTCCCCAGGGCGGTTGGAATGAGCAGTTCTTC. Residues: CASSPQGGWNEQFF. The chain links TRBV6-5 to TRBJ2-1, with D tentatively TRBD1 (5 bases). The germline V gene encodes CDR1 MNHEY and CDR2 SVGAGI. V shed 5 bases and J shed 7 bases, with 15 bases lying between them. This CDR3 is built from 14 residues.

A few counts support this clone. The genes are TRBV18 and TRBJ2-6; D is ambiguous. Looked up from germline, CDR1 is KGHSH and CDR2 is LQKENI. Trimming shortened V by 6 bases and J by 1 base, and 10 bases separated the two germline ends. The CDR3 length is 15 residues. CDR3 amino acids: CASSRTQSGANVLTF. In DNA, the CDR3 is TGTGCCAGCTCTCGCACTCAATCTGGGGCCAACGTCCTGACTTTC.

The chain combines TRBV11-2 with TRBJ2-1; D is perhaps TRBD2 (6 bases). With 5 bases removed from V and 0 bases from J, the gap between germline ends came to 17 bases. The CDR3 is 17 residues long. Germline CDR1 reads SGHAT; CDR2 reads FQNNGV. The CDR3 DNA reads TGTGCCAGCAGCCGATCCTCGGGGGTTAGCTCCTACAATGAGCAGTTCTTC. Its protein is CASSRSSGVSSYNEQFF.

The rearrangement joins TRBV12-5 to TRBJ1-3; no firm D call. The CDR3 is made up of 16 amino acids. Germline V gene data show CDR1 as LGHNT and CDR2 as FRNRAP. V was shortened by 0 bases and J by 0 bases, with 9 bases between the two germline ends. CDR3: CASGLVVRASGNTIYF. The DNA of the CDR3 is TGTGCTAGTGGTTTGGTAGTCCGAGCCTCTGGAAACACCATATATTTT.

This rearrangement joins TRBV5-1 to TRBJ2-2, with 10 bases matching TRBD2. This CDR3 has 16 residues. J gave up 8 bases and V 0 bases, and 7 bases lay outside the gene matches. CDR1 SGHRS and CDR2 YFSETQ come from the germline V gene. The CDR3 spells CASSLVASGGPGELFF. The CDR3 DNA reads as TGCGCCAGCAGCTTGGTGGCTAGCGGGGGCCCGGGGGAGCTGTTTTTT.

V gene TRBV6-2 or TRBV6-3 combines with J gene TRBJ2-5; TRBD2 is a possible D gene (6 bases). The V gene lost 2 bases and the J gene lost 5 bases, with 18 bases spanning the gap. Looked up from germline, CDR1 is MNHEY and CDR2 is SVGEGT. The length of the CDR3 is 16 residues. As DNA, the CDR3 is TGTGCCAGCAGTTACCCCCTAGGAGGGGCACGGGAGACCCAGTACTTC. It is translated as CASSYPLGGARETQYF.

The chain is built from TRBV19 and TRBJ1-2; weak D call: TRBD1 (5 bases). Germline V lookup: CDR1 LNHDA, CDR2 SQIVND (reference sequence). CDR3 length: 15 residues. Trimming left V 7 bases short and J 4 bases short, with 19 bases between. The CDR3 region is CASTPGLLWAYGYTF. The CDR3 DNA reads as TGTGCCAGTACCCCGGGACTCCTCTGGGCCTATGGCTACACCTTC. The entire variable domain, with the rest obtained from reference TRBV19 and TRBJ1-2, is as follows: DGGITQSPKYLFRKEGQNVTLSCEQNLNHDAMYWYRQDPGQGLRLIYYSQIVNDFQKGDIAEGYSVSREKKESFPLTVTSAQKNPTAFYLCASTPGLLWAYGYTFGSGTRLTVV.

The J gene is TRBJ2-7, the V gene TRBV27, with a tentative D call TRBD1 (5 bases). CDR3 length equals 12 residues. Germline CDR1 is MNHEY and CDR2 is SMNVEV (reference sequence). V was cut by 8 bases and J by 2 bases, with 10 bases left in between. The CDR3 protein is CASLQVPYEQYF. The CDR3 nucleotides read TGTGCCAGCCTACAGGTTCCCTACGAGCAGTACTTC.

This clone showed up just once. V gene TRBV7-2 combines with J gene TRBJ1-2; TRBD1 might be the D (5 bases). The CDR3 has 15 residues. V lost 5 bases and J lost 5, with 18 bases in between. Germline V CDR1 and CDR2: SGHTA, FQGNSA. In nucleotides, the CDR3 is TGTGCCAGCAGCCTCTCGATCCGACAGCCGTATGGCTACACCTTC. This sequence encodes CASSLSIRQPYGYTF.

V is TRBV5-6 and J is TRBJ1-6; a weak D match, TRBD1 (5 bases). V lost 1 base to trimming and J lost 6 bases, with 11 bases between them. Germline V gene sequence: CDR1 SGHDT, CDR2 YYEEEE. This CDR3 is 15 amino acids long. CDR3 in amino acids: CASSLWGGSNSPLHF. The CDR3 DNA is TGTGCCAGCAGCTTGTGGGGGGGTTCTAATTCACCCCTCCACTTT.

The CDR3 DNA sequence: TGTGCCAGCAGCTTGGTGGCAGGAAACACTGAAGCTTTCTTT. Residues: CASSLVAGNTEAFF. The chain joins TRBV5-6 to TRBJ1-1; D unresolved. Germline V gene data show CDR1 as SGHDT and CDR2 as YYEEEE. The CDR3 totals 14 residues. Trimming pared 0 bases from V and 2 bases from J, leaving 8 bases between.